Below, 7 T cell receptor beta chains from the same sample are listed, as sequenced in a study of CD8 T cells in Susac syndrome. It was with random hexamers that about 0.45 to 1 ug RNA was reverse transcribed. MiXCR, run by TCRdb on the immunoSEQ multiplex PCR reads, gives a single entry per CDR3 protein. Among under 350,000 distinct CDR3 sequences listed, around 92% were seen once. The sample consisted of CD4+ T cells from PBMCs. These receptors were obtained from a human donor with multiple sclerosis.

V and J are TRBV29-1 and TRBJ1-2, with 8 bases that match TRBD1. Germline V lookup: CDR1 SQVTM, CDR2 ANQGSEA. V gave up 6 bases and J gave up 7 bases; unmatched junction bases: 10. There are 13 residues in the CDR3. This CDR3 is CSVGATGDGGYTF. The CDR3 DNA reads TGCAGCGTGGGCGCGACAGGGGATGGTGGCTACACCTTC.

The V and J genes are TRBV6-2 or TRBV6-3 and TRBJ2-1; perhaps TRBD2 as D (5 bases). Germline V gives CDR1 MNHEY, CDR2 SVGEGT. Trimming removed 0 bases at V and 8 bases at J, with 17 bases between. This CDR3 is 16 amino acids long. The DNA for the CDR3 is TGTGCCAGCAGTTACTCCCGATCGGACTTGCTCTATGAGCAGTTCTTC. It specifies CASSYSRSDLLYEQFF.

This rearrangement joins TRBV14 to TRBJ2-1; the match to TRBD2 covers 10 bases. CDR1 and CDR2 (germline): SGHDN, FVKESK. This CDR3 region has 17 residues. V gave up 4 bases and J gave up 3 bases; unmatched junction bases: 9. The CDR3 loop reads CASSPSRKREGYNEQFF. The CDR3 DNA follows: TGTGCCAGCAGCCCATCTCGGAAGCGGGAGGGCTACAATGAGCAGTTCTTC.

The chain combines TRBV20-1 with TRBJ2-1, with TRBD2 identical over 7 bases. With 0 bases clipped from V and 3 bases from J, the junction kept 11 bases outside the gene matches. CDR1 DFQATT and CDR2 SNEGSKA come from the germline V gene (reference sequence). The length of the CDR3 is 17 residues. CDR3 protein: CSARERSGKQNYNEQFF. In DNA, the CDR3 is TGCAGTGCTAGAGAGCGGAGCGGGAAACAGAACTACAATGAGCAGTTCTTC.

The chain couples TRBV10-3 to TRBJ2-2; either TRBD1 or TRBD2 may fit D (5 bases each). Germline lookup yields CDR1 ENHRY and CDR2 SYGVKD. The CDR3 spans 16 residues. V was shortened by 0 bases and J by 5 bases, with 13 bases between the two germline ends. CDR3 sequence (DNA): TGTGCCATCAGTGAGTCGACGGGGCGTTCTACCGGGGAGCTGTTTTTT. It encodes CAISESTGRSTGELFF.

This rearrangement joins TRBV12-3 or TRBV12-4 to TRBJ2-4; D unresolved. V was trimmed by 5 bases and J by 2 bases, leaving 7 bases between them. The CDR3 sequence is 13 residues long. The CDR3 DNA reads TGTGCCAGCAGTGGGTTAACCAAAAACATTCAGTACTTC. Translating gives CASSGLTKNIQYF.

The V gene is TRBV2, the J gene TRBJ1-1, with 7 bases matching TRBD1. The germline V gene has CDR1 SNHLY and CDR2 FYNNEI. The CDR3 totals 12 residues. V dropped 11 bases and J dropped 6; count of bases not matched to a gene: 9. This CDR3 reads CASSGDSPEAFF. In nucleotides, the CDR3 is TGTGCCTCATCGGGGGACAGCCCTGAAGCTTTCTTT.